This T cell receptor beta chain was identified in a study of blood T cell repertoires in COVID-19. The wider study: Whether acute or convalescent, the COVID-19 samples came from the United States, Italy and Spain. Sources were T cells, B-cell-depleted T cells, or PBMCs; the material itself was cDNA or gDNA.

Original analysis: Nucleated cell number was recorded as an estimate derived from reference gene primer amplification. Repertoires were generated with immunoSEQ multiplex PCR, while TCRdb's copy carries only in-frame clones and drops some. V and J calls and clone size are given by that table; D and trimming were obtained from the DNA. The repertoire holds about 110,000 clones, with 83% as singletons. CDR1 is SGDLS, CDR2 YYNGEE, per germline. The V end lost 4 bases, the J end lost 4 bases, and 10 bases lay between the germline ends. This CDR3 is 13 amino acids long. What was sequenced was peripheral blood. This TCR came from an older woman with acute or convalescent COVID-19. This sequence joins TRBV9 and TRBJ2-3, with D possibly TRBD1 on 5 matching bases. The chain's CDR3 is CASSPGPSDTQYF. The CDR3 region has the DNA TGTGCCAGCAGCCCAGGGCCTTCAGATACGCAGTATTTT.